This TCR beta chain was documented in a study of memory CD4+ T cells and cytomegalovirus serostatus (dated by TCRdb to about 2019). Notes on the research overall: The cohort comprised roughly 35 healthy Belgian adults, 9 CMV seropositive and around 24 CMV seronegative. CD4+ memory TCRbeta repertoires of a Belgian cohort with known cytomegalovirus serostatus were sequenced in order to replicate a published TCR-based CMV serostatus classifier. Findings and caveats that apply to the study as a whole: A median bootstrapped AUC of 0.95 with a 95% CI of 0.76-1.00 was achieved on the Belgian cohort by the original-framework classifier. Results were interpreted as suggesting that the CMV-associated TCR signature is largely present in the CD4+ memory repertoire. Only CD4+CD45RO+ memory cells were sequenced, in contrast to the original study, which included naive and memory CD4+ and CD8+ populations. Of around 160 previously reported CMV-associated TCRbeta sequences, approximately 70 appeared in the CD4+ memory repertoires, each in one to five individuals. CMV serostatus prediction reached a median bootstrapped AUC of 0.95 with the original framework and 0.9 to 0.93 with a US-trained random forest.

A FACSAria II was used to sort memory CD4+ T cells, defined as single viable CD3+CD4+CD8-CD45RO+ cells. CMV serostatus was assessed using a Roche Elecsys assay, by which serum IgG against CMV pp150, pp28, p38 and p52 was detected. Following thawing, total CD4+ T cells were enriched through positive selection using CD4 magnetic microbeads. Samples originated from another study that specifically interrogated the CD4+ T cell memory repertoire. Peripheral blood mononuclear cells were isolated and cryopreserved following standard operating procedures; serum was stored at -80 °C. CD3-PerCP (BW264/56), CD4-APC (RPA-T4), CD45RO-PE (UCHT1) and CD8-Pacific Orange (3B5) antibodies were used for staining, and non-viable cells were excluded with Sytox blue. Notes on this clone: The antigen it binds to is not known. Base qualities are not recorded, but no much larger clone differs from it by a single base.

CDR1 and CDR2, per the germline V gene, are KGHSH and LQKENI. The CDR3 holds 16 amino acids from the cysteine to the phenylalanine. Just CDR3 DNA is preserved here, 48 bases in frame from base 1. For this chain, trimming is 5 bases at the V end and 4 bases at the J end, and the number of junction bases without a gene match is 10. The Quick-DNA Microprep Kit was used to extract genomic DNA from the sorted cells. TCRbeta DNA was amplified with the immunoSEQ hsTCRbeta kit following the manufacturer's protocol. An Illumina MiSeq instrument was used to sequence the TCRbeta libraries. The study's own analysis went as follows. Once out-of-frame sequences had been removed, 2,204,828 distinct TCRbeta sequences were left, which works out to an average of roughly 70,000 per individual. Each individual was scored using the number of some 160 previously reported CMV-associated TCRbeta sequences that the individual carried and the total number of productive distinct TCRbeta sequences. A beta-binomial model was reimplemented in Python, and scikit-learn random forests with default parameters were trained on US cohort data. Classifier performance on the Belgian cohort was summarized as median AUC with percentile confidence intervals over 10,000 bootstrap iterations. TCRdb obtained this table from immuneACCESS and retained in-frame rearrangements with V and J assigned. These tables miss some clones; where compared with another copy, unresolved V genes account for less than half of the shortfall, and the remainder is unexplained. For V, J and clone size, that table is used; D and trimming come from the DNA. The sample yields 45,000 to 65,000 clones; more than 70% were counted once. The ten biggest clones cover roughly 1.5% of the sample.

This TCR came from an adult in good health and CMV-seropositive. Input material: memory CD4+ T cells from blood. The chain was built from TRBV18 and TRBJ2-3; a stretch of 9 junction bases matches TRBD1. CDR3 sequence: CASSTTGGISADTQYF. The base sequence is TGTGCCAGCTCAACGACAGGGGGGATTTCTGCAGATACGCAGTATTTT.